This T cell receptor (beta chain) was obtained from a study of early T cells in non-severe SARS-CoV-2 infection. Study context: Sequencing input comprised bulk RNA from unsorted whole blood; chain pairing was not available.

TCRdb reanalysed the 5' RACE reads using MiXCR and keeps one entry per CDR3 protein. There are tens of thousands of distinct CDR3 sequences in the sample; 8% to 10% occur only once, and 12% lies in the top ten. Germline V gene lookup returns CDR1 SNHLY and CDR2 FYNNEI. The J segment lost 10 bases and the V segment lost 9 bases, leaving 6 bases of the junction unmatched. This CDR3 spans 11 amino acids. Material for sequencing was whole blood. The source of this sequence is an adult who was a healthcare worker with PCR-confirmed SARS-CoV-2 infection or an uninfected control (not recorded which). The V gene is TRBV2, the J gene TRBJ2-1; TRBD2 aligns across 7 bases. The CDR3 DNA follows: TGTGCCAGACTTAGGGGAGGGGAGCAGTTCTTC. It codes for CARLRGGEQFF.